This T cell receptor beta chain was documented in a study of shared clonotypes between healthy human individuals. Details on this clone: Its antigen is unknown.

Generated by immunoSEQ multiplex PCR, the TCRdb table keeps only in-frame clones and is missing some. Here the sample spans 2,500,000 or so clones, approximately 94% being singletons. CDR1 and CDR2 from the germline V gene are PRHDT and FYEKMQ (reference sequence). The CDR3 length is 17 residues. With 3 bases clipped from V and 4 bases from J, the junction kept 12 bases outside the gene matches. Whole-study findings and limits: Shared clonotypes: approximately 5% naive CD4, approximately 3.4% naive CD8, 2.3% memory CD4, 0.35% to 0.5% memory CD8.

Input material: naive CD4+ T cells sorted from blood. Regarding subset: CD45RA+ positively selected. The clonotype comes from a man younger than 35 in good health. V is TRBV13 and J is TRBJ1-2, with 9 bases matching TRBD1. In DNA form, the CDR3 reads TGTGCCAGCAGCTTGTGGGACAGGGATCCTTCCGGCTATGGCTACACCTTC. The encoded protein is CASSLWDRDPSGYGYTF.